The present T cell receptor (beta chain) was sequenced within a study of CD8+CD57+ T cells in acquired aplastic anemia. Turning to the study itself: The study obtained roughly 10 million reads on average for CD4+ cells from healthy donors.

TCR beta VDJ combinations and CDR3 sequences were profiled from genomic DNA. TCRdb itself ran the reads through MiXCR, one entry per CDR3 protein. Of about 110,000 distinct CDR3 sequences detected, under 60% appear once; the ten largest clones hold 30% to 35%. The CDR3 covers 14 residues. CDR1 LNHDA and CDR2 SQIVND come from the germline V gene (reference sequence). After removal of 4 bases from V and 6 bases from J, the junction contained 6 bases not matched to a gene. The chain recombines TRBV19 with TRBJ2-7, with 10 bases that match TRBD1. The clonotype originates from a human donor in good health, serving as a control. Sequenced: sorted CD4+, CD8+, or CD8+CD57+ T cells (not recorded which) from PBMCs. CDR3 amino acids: CASSTGTGVAEQYF. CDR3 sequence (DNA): TGTGCCAGTAGTACCGGGACAGGGGTAGCCGAGCAGTACTTC.